Each of the 28 T cell receptor beta chains below was sequenced from the same sample in a study of blood T cell repertoires in COVID-19. Clones were read by immunoSEQ multiplex PCR, and TCRdb kept only the in-frame ones, dropping some. The data hold about 160,000 clones, with approximately 81% observed a single time. The sequenced sample consisted of PBMCs or T cells enriched from blood (not recorded which). The receptor source for this set is a woman in her thirties or forties with acute COVID-19.

The V call is TRBV20-1, the J call TRBJ1-1; D may be TRBD1 (6 bases). This CDR3 has 13 amino acids. Germline CDR1 DFQATT, CDR2 SNEGSKA (reference sequence). Trimming removed 3 bases at V and 5 bases at J, with 13 bases between. The CDR3 spells CSASTGKDTEAFF. CDR3 DNA sequence: TGCAGTGCTAGTACAGGGAAGGATACTGAAGCTTTCTTT.

The rearrangement joins TRBV3-1 (or the pseudogene TRBV3-2) to TRBJ2-3, with D possibly being TRBD2 (5 bases). Germline CDR1 is LGHDT and CDR2 is YNNKEL (reference sequence). The CDR3 consists of 12 residues. Trimming left V 2 bases short and J 10 bases short, with 10 bases between. CDR3 sequence (DNA): TGTGCCAGCAGCCAAATTGAGGACTCGCAGTATTTT. Translated, it gives CASSQIEDSQYF.

The chain uses TRBV19 and TRBJ2-7; maybe TRBD2 (6 bases). V lost 7 bases to trimming and J lost 0 bases, with 10 bases between them. CDR1 and CDR2 from the germline V gene are LNHDA and SQIVND (reference sequence). The CDR3 length is 13 residues. The CDR3 coding sequence is TGTGCCAGTAAAGGACTAACCTCCTACGAGCAGTACTTC. Translating it yields CASKGLTSYEQYF.

The chain employs TRBV7-8 and TRBJ1-2; maybe TRBD1 (6 bases). The CDR3 has 18 amino acids. Trimming removed 4 bases from V and 5 bases from J, with 26 bases in between. Germline CDR1 reads SGHVS; CDR2 reads FQNEAQ. In nucleotides, the CDR3 is TGTGCCAGCAGCTGGAACCTGCCTGCGACAGGATCCTCTTATGGCTACACCTTC. Amino acid sequence: CASSWNLPATGSSYGYTF.

The V gene is TRBV6-5, the J gene TRBJ2-1, with D hard to call. The CDR3 is made up of 13 amino acids. Trimming left V 8 bases short and J 1 base short, with 9 bases between. CDR1 is MNHEY and CDR2 is SVGAGI in the germline V gene. The CDR3 loop is CASETSSYNEQFF. The DNA of the CDR3 is TGTGCCAGCGAGACTTCATCCTACAATGAGCAGTTCTTC.

CDR3 loop: CASSDQNKENSPLHF. The CDR3 region has the DNA TGTGCCAGCAGTGATCAGAATAAGGAGAATTCACCCCTCCACTTT. The chain is built from TRBV25-1 and TRBJ1-6; unclear D gene. Trimming pared 3 bases from V and 7 bases from J, leaving 13 bases between. Germline V gene sequence: CDR1 MGHDK, CDR2 SYGVNS. This CDR3 contains 15 residues. The variable domain in full, with the rest retrieved from reference TRBV25-1 and TRBJ1-6, is EADIYQTPRYLVIGTGKKITLECSQTMGHDKMYWYQQDPGMELHLIHYSYGVNSTEKGDLSSESTVSRIRTEHFPLTLESARPSHTSQYLCASSDQNKENSPLHFGNGTRLTVT.

The chain recombines TRBV4-2 with TRBJ2-5; TRBD2 is a possible D gene (5 bases). Trimming removed 1 base from V and 4 bases from J, with 13 bases in between. This CDR3 spans 15 amino acids. Germline CDR1 and CDR2: LGHNA and YNFKEQ. The CDR3 sequence is CASSQGLTSRETQYF. CDR3 DNA sequence: TGTGCCAGCAGCCAAGGGTTAACTAGTAGAGAGACCCAGTACTTC.

CDR3 loop: CASSLPPSAYNTEAFF. The CDR3, as DNA: TGTGCCAGCTCCCTACCACCATCAGCGTATAACACTGAAGCTTTCTTT. The V and J genes are TRBV18 and TRBJ1-1; D unresolved. This CDR3 region has 16 residues. Trimming took off 6 bases at V and 2 bases at J, with 19 bases between the two ends. Germline assignment: CDR1 KGHSH and CDR2 LQKENI.

This clone occurred a few times. V is TRBV4-2 and J is TRBJ1-1; TRBD1 matches 11 bases. The J segment lost 7 bases and the V segment lost 1 base, leaving 14 bases of the junction unmatched. The CDR3 spans 18 residues. CDR1 LGHNA and CDR2 YNFKEQ come from the germline V gene. The chain's CDR3 is CASSQAGNSGTGGSEAFF. CDR3 DNA: TGTGCCAGCAGCCAAGCGGGTAACTCCGGGACAGGGGGGAGTGAAGCTTTCTTT.

The chain combines TRBV9 with TRBJ2-1, with D possibly being TRBD1 (6 bases). V was trimmed by 3 bases and J by 4 bases, leaving 14 bases between them. Germline assignment: CDR1 SGDLS and CDR2 YYNGEE. CDR3 length: 15 residues. CDR3 nucleotides: TGTGCCAGCAGCGCGACCGGGACAACTTACAATGAGCAGTTCTTC. This sequence encodes CASSATGTTYNEQFF.

The rearrangement joins TRBV19 to TRBJ1-2; 10 positions agree with TRBD1. This CDR3 has 15 residues. V dropped 5 bases and J dropped 4; count of bases not matched to a gene: 7. CDR1 LNHDA and CDR2 SQIVND come from the germline V gene (reference sequence). This CDR3 reads CASSVTGGWGYGYTF. CDR3 nucleotides: TGTGCCAGTAGTGTGACAGGGGGCTGGGGCTATGGCTACACCTTC.

The chain links TRBV5-1 to TRBJ1-2; 11 bases map to TRBD1. V lost 3 bases, J lost 4 bases, and 8 bases stayed unmatched. The CDR3 has 16 amino acids. Germline CDR1 reads SGHRS; CDR2 reads YFSETQ. The CDR3 reads CASSWTAGTGGYGYTF. The DNA for the CDR3 is TGCGCCAGCAGCTGGACGGCCGGGACAGGGGGCTATGGCTACACCTTC.

CDR3 sequence reads: CASSPGDGYTF. The CDR3, as DNA: TGTGCCAGCTCACCCGGGGATGGCTACACCTTC. This sequence joins TRBV18 and TRBJ1-2, with no clear D. V was clipped by 3 bases and J by 6 bases, with 5 bases between them. The germline V gene has CDR1 KGHSH and CDR2 LQKENI. The CDR3 contains 11 residues.

The CDR3 loop reads CASSPLVTSGGATDTQYF. DNA for the CDR3: TGTGCCAGCTCACCACTCGTAACTAGCGGGGGGGCCACAGATACGCAGTATTTT. This chain uses TRBV18 with TRBJ2-3, with 13 bases matching TRBD2. Looked up from germline, CDR1 is KGHSH and CDR2 is LQKENI. The CDR3 spans 18 residues. With V trimmed by 1 base and J by 2 bases, 6 bases remained unmatched.

This chain uses TRBV7-9 with TRBJ2-5, with 10 bases aligning to TRBD2. The length of the CDR3 is 15 residues. CDR1 is SEHNR and CDR2 is FQNEAQ in the germline V gene (reference sequence). The trim removed 3 bases at V and 0 bases at J, leaving 1 base unmatched. The CDR3 is CASSFTSGNQETQYF. CDR3 DNA sequence: TGTGCCAGCAGCTTCACTAGCGGGAACCAAGAGACCCAGTACTTC.

This clone was seen only once. The chain carries TRBV3-1 (or the pseudogene TRBV3-2) and TRBJ2-1; TRBD1 aligns across 10 bases. V was clipped by 6 bases and J by 10 bases; unmatched bases: 27. Looked up from germline, CDR1 is LGHDT and CDR2 is YNNKEL (reference sequence). The CDR3 contains 20 residues. The DNA of the CDR3 is TGTGCCAGCAGGCAATGGCTCGTTGGCGGCCGACAGGGGGCAACCGGGGAGCAGTTCTTC. It yields the protein CASRQWLVGGRQGATGEQFF.

This chain connects TRBV4-2 to TRBJ1-4; D unresolved. Germline V gene lookup returns CDR1 LGHNA and CDR2 YNFKEQ. The ends were cut back, 3 bases at V and 7 bases at J, with 15 bases in the middle. The CDR3 is 15 amino acids. CDR3: CASSHGEGVGEKLFF. CDR3 nucleotides: TGTGCCAGCAGCCACGGCGAGGGAGTCGGTGAAAAACTGTTTTTT.

CDR3 region: CASSVGLAGAHTEQFF. DNA of the CDR3: TGTGCCAGCAGTGTGGGGCTAGCGGGCGCCCACACCGAGCAGTTCTTC. The rearrangement uses TRBV6-1 and TRBJ2-1, with 8 bases matching TRBD2. The J segment lost 10 bases and the V segment lost 4 bases, leaving 15 bases of the junction unmatched. The CDR3 runs 16 residues. From germline, CDR1 is MNHNS and CDR2 SASEGT.

Only a few counts were recorded for this clone. The chain couples TRBV9 to TRBJ1-2; 7 bases agree with TRBD1. The ends lost 2 bases at V and 4 bases at J; junction bases unmatched: 8. CDR1 SGDLS and CDR2 YYNGEE come from the germline V gene. The CDR3 is made up of 15 amino acids. In DNA form, the CDR3 reads TGTGCCAGCAGCGTGGGGTTGGGGGACAGCTATGGCTACACCTTC. Amino acids: CASSVGLGDSYGYTF.

V usage is TRBV14 and J usage is TRBJ2-1; the match to TRBD2 covers 13 bases. This CDR3 is 15 amino acids long. Trimming removed 4 bases from V and 15 bases from J; junction bases left unmatched: 12. Germline-derived CDR1 and CDR2 are SGHDN and FVKESK. The CDR3 region is CASSLTGLAGDGVFF. As DNA, the CDR3 is TGTGCCAGCAGCCTGACTGGACTAGCGGGAGATGGGGTGTTCTTC.

The chain links TRBV2 to TRBJ2-2, with 7 bases identical to TRBD2. The CDR3 is 14 amino acids. With V trimmed by 5 bases and J by 2 bases, 2 bases remained unmatched. The V gene's germline CDR1 is SNHLY and CDR2 FYNNEI. This CDR3 is CASSLAVNTGELFF. In nucleotides, the CDR3 is TGTGCCAGCAGTCTAGCGGTCAACACCGGGGAGCTGTTTTTT.

DNA for the CDR3: TGTGCCAGCAGCTTGCTGTCTAGCGGGAGCAATGAGCAGTTCTTC. It translates to CASSLLSSGSNEQFF. V and J are TRBV7-2 and TRBJ2-1; 10 nucleotides agree with TRBD2. The CDR3 has 15 residues. V gave up 3 bases and J gave up 6 bases; unmatched junction bases: 5. Germline V gene lookup returns CDR1 SGHTA and CDR2 FQGNSA. Full variable domain (remainder filled in from reference TRBV7-2 and TRBJ2-1): GAGVSQSPSNKVTEKGKDVELRCDPISGHTALYWYRQSLGQGLEFLIYFQGNSAPDKSGLPSDRFSAERTGGSVSTLTIQRTQQEDSAVYLCASSLLSSGSNEQFFGPGTRLTVL.

The V call is TRBV6-5, the J call TRBJ1-2; tentative D call: TRBD1 (5 bases). This CDR3 is 14 amino acids long. Trimming removed 2 bases from V and 4 bases from J, with 11 bases in between. Germline loops: CDR1 MNHEY, CDR2 SVGAGI. CDR3 sequence reads: CASSYTGGGYGYTF. The CDR3 bases are TGTGCCAGCAGTTACACTGGGGGGGGCTATGGCTACACCTTC.

V is TRBV30 and J is TRBJ1-1, with TRBD1 identical over 7 bases. The CDR3 is 14 amino acids. Germline V gene sequence: CDR1 GTSNPN, CDR2 SVGIG (reference sequence). The V gene end was trimmed by 0 bases and the J gene end by 4 bases; junction bases not matched to a gene: 5. The CDR3 sequence is CAWSVYQGGTEAFF. In DNA form, the CDR3 reads TGTGCCTGGAGTGTTTATCAGGGGGGCACTGAAGCTTTCTTT.

The chain employs TRBV5-1 and TRBJ1-1; TRBD1 matches 7 bases. The CDR3 length is 14 residues. Trimming at V came to 3 bases and at J to 10 bases, leaving 12 bases not matched to a gene. Germline V gene data show CDR1 as SGHRS and CDR2 as YFSETQ. The CDR3 reads CASSSEGGPLRAFF. CDR3 nucleotide sequence: TGCGCCAGCAGCTCAGAAGGGGGCCCACTCCGAGCTTTCTTT.

This clone turned up a few times. CDR3 sequence (DNA): TGTGCCATCAGTGAGTCCGCGACAGGTATATGGGGGGGAACTGAAGCTTTCTTT. Translated: CAISESATGIWGGTEAFF. V gene TRBV10-3 combines with J gene TRBJ1-1; weak D call: TRBD1 (6 bases). Germline-derived CDR1 and CDR2 are ENHRY and SYGVKD. There are 18 residues in the CDR3. The V gene lost 0 bases and the J gene lost 5 bases, with 22 bases spanning the gap.

This chain links TRBV9 with TRBJ2-5; a possible D gene is TRBD1 (6 bases). The V gene lost 4 bases and the J gene lost 0 bases, with 16 bases spanning the gap. The CDR3 is 16 amino acids. CDR1 is SGDLS, CDR2 YYNGEE, per germline. The chain's CDR3 is CASSPLGDTHQETQYF. The DNA for the CDR3 is TGTGCCAGCAGCCCCCTAGGGGACACCCACCAAGAGACCCAGTACTTC.

The CDR3 DNA sequence: TGTGCCAGCACCCTATCGGGACTAGCATCAGATACGCAGTATTTT. Protein product: CASTLSGLASDTQYF. The genes are TRBV7-8 and TRBJ2-3; 9 bases line up with TRBD2. CDR3 length equals 15 residues. Germline V gene lookup returns CDR1 SGHVS and CDR2 FQNEAQ. Trimming took 7 bases from V and 4 from J; bases not matched to a gene: 9.